Below, 29 T cell receptor beta chains from the same sample are listed, as sequenced in a study of blood T cell repertoires in COVID-19. The repertoire was sequenced with immunoSEQ multiplex PCR; TCRdb's copy has only in-frame clones and lacks some. The sample contains approximately 160,000 clones, around 85% of which appear only once. Sequenced material: peripheral blood. The receptors originated from a man in his 60s who had recovered from COVID-19.

This chain's CDR3 is CASSTNRGRTRAQYF. CDR3 nucleotides: TGTGCCAGCAGCACCAACAGGGGACGTACGAGGGCCCAGTACTTC. The V call is TRBV21-1, the J call TRBJ2-5; TRBD1, as called in the table, went unchecked against the DNA. TRBV21-1 is noted as a pseudogene. The CDR3 spans 15 residues.

The DNA for the CDR3 is TGTGCCAGCCACCCCGGACAGAAGGGAGAGACCCAGTACTTC. It yields the protein CASHPGQKGETQYF. V is TRBV2 and J is TRBJ2-5; the D gene is possibly TRBD1 (6 bases). Germline V lookup: CDR1 SNHLY, CDR2 FYNNEI. The length of the CDR3 is 14 residues. V dropped 8 bases and J dropped 4 bases, with 17 bases sitting between them.

The chain links TRBV7-2 to TRBJ2-7, with a tentative D call TRBD1 (5 bases). The germline CDR1 and CDR2 sequences are SGHTA and FQGNSA. The CDR3 has 15 residues. V lost 5 bases, J lost 2 bases, and 16 bases lay in between. The CDR3 here is CASSIRVQGPYEQYF. The CDR3 nucleotides read TGTGCCAGCAGCATCCGCGTCCAGGGCCCCTACGAGCAGTACTTC.

The rearrangement links TRBV5-1 to TRBJ1-1; 7 bases fit TRBD1. The CDR3 runs to 15 residues. V gave up 0 bases and J gave up 5 bases; unmatched junction bases: 7. Germline V lookup: CDR1 SGHRS, CDR2 YFSETQ. The CDR3 DNA follows: TGCGCCAGCAGCTTGGCAGGGGGTCTAGGGACTGAAGCTTTCTTT. Translated: CASSLAGGLGTEAFF.

The chain couples TRBV6-5 to TRBJ1-5; 9 nucleotides agree with TRBD1. The CDR3 is made up of 14 amino acids. The germline V gene has CDR1 MNHEY and CDR2 SVGAGI. With V trimmed by 8 bases and J by 4 bases, 6 bases remained unmatched. This CDR3 is CASRRDRENQPQHF. The CDR3 coding sequence is TGTGCCAGCCGACGGGACAGGGAGAATCAGCCCCAGCATTTT.

The V gene is TRBV19, the J gene TRBJ1-6; D remains unclear. Germline V gene data show CDR1 as LNHDA and CDR2 as SQIVND (reference sequence). V dropped 9 bases and J dropped 7 bases, with 16 bases sitting between them. The CDR3 loop spans 14 amino acids. This CDR3 is CASLSPGVNSPLHF. The DNA of the CDR3 is TGTGCCAGCTTATCGCCGGGAGTAAATTCACCCCTCCACTTT.

This chain links TRBV4-1 with TRBJ2-7; maybe TRBD1 (6 bases). CDR1 and CDR2 from the germline V gene are MGHRA and YSYEKL. This CDR3 spans 16 amino acids. Between the trimmed V and J ends, which lost 2 bases and 2 bases, there was a span of 16 bases. Here the CDR3 reads CASSQSPADSTYEQYF. Here the CDR3 DNA reads TGCGCCAGCAGCCAATCTCCCGCGGACAGTACCTACGAGCAGTACTTC.

The genes are TRBV2 and TRBJ2-2, with D maybe TRBD2 (7 bases). CDR3 size: 16 residues. Germline V CDR1 and CDR2: SNHLY, FYNNEI. V gave up 10 bases and J gave up 4 bases, with 22 bases separating them. The CDR3 DNA sequence: TGTGCCATCCGGGGGGCCCGCGGGGGAGTCACCGGGGAGCTGTTTTTT. Translation: CAIRGARGGVTGELFF.

CDR3 DNA sequence: TGCGCCAGCAGCTTCGACAGAAGCACAGATACGCAGTATTTT. It codes for CASSFDRSTDTQYF. The V and J genes are TRBV5-1 and TRBJ2-3, with D maybe TRBD1 (5 bases). The ends were cut back, 2 bases at V and 0 bases at J, with 7 bases in the middle. In germline, CDR1 is SGHRS, CDR2 YFSETQ. The CDR3 runs to 14 residues.

The CDR3 coding sequence is TGTGCCAGTAAGTACAGAAAGGGAGAAGATACGCAGTATTTT. It encodes CASKYRKGEDTQYF. The V call is TRBV19, the J call TRBJ2-3, with D tentatively TRBD2 (5 bases). Germline CDR1 LNHDA, CDR2 SQIVND (reference sequence). The CDR3 is made up of 14 amino acids. V lost 7 bases and J lost 5, with 16 bases in between.

The V call is TRBV7-2, the J call TRBJ2-7; 7 bases agree with TRBD2. V shed 7 bases and J 2 bases; nucleotides not matched to a gene: 11. Germline V gene sequence: CDR1 SGHTA, CDR2 FQGNSA. This CDR3 has 15 residues. The CDR3 reads CASIPVGTTAYEQYF. The CDR3 region has the DNA TGTGCCAGCATCCCAGTGGGGACTACCGCCTACGAGCAGTACTTC.

The chain has TRBV5-1 and TRBJ2-7, with TRBD1 matching 9 bases. The CDR3 has 16 amino acids. Trimming took 3 bases from V and 4 from J; bases not matched to a gene: 11. CDR1 SGHRS and CDR2 YFSETQ come from the germline V gene. As DNA, the CDR3 is TGCGCCAGCAGCTCCCGAACAGGGGGCGAGGGATACGAGCAGTACTTC. Its translation: CASSSRTGGEGYEQYF. The variable domain in full, completed from reference TRBV5-1 and TRBJ2-7, reads KAGVTQTPRYLIKTRGQQVTLSCSPISGHRSVSWYQQTPGQGLQFLFEYFSETQRNKGNFPGRFSGRQFSNSRSEMNVSTLELGDSALYLCASSSRTGGEGYEQYFGPGTRLTVT.

This chain uses TRBV30 with TRBJ1-6; perhaps TRBD1 as D (6 bases). Germline values: CDR1 GTSNPN, CDR2 SVGIG (reference sequence). V was cut by 0 bases and J by 6 bases, with 12 bases left in between. This CDR3 has 15 residues. Here the CDR3 reads CAWSVLTGSNSPLHF. DNA for the CDR3: TGTGCCTGGAGTGTACTCACAGGGAGTAATTCACCCCTCCACTTT.

This chain connects TRBV7-9 to TRBJ1-3; the match to TRBD1 covers 10 bases. Looked up from germline, CDR1 is SEHNR and CDR2 is FQNEAQ (reference sequence). The CDR3 is 18 residues long. The V segment lost 5 bases and the J segment 0 bases; nucleotides outside the gene matches: 10. CDR3: CASSDPPRDRGSGNTIYF. CDR3 nucleotide sequence: TGTGCCAGCAGCGATCCCCCCCGGGACAGGGGCTCTGGAAACACCATATATTTT.

The rearrangement joins TRBV7-9 to TRBJ2-5, with D perhaps TRBD2 (6 bases). Trimming left V 3 bases short and J 3 bases short, with 14 bases between. The CDR3 loop spans 15 amino acids. The V gene's germline CDR1 is SEHNR and CDR2 FQNEAQ (reference sequence). The CDR3 loop is CASSLGGGAKETQYF. CDR3 in DNA: TGTGCCAGCAGCTTGGGAGGTGGGGCCAAAGAGACCCAGTACTTC.

J is TRBJ1-2 and V is TRBV24-1, with a possible D match to TRBD1 (6 bases). The germline CDR1 and CDR2 sequences are KGHDR and SFDVKD. Trimming removed 2 bases from V and 0 bases from J, with 6 bases in between. This CDR3 region has 14 residues. The CDR3: CATSDWTANYGYTF. DNA of the CDR3: TGTGCCACCAGTGATTGGACAGCTAACTATGGCTACACCTTC.

The genes are TRBV7-8 and TRBJ1-2; no clear D. Germline assignment: CDR1 SGHVS and CDR2 FQNEAQ. Deletions cut 0 bases from V and 3 bases from J, with 11 bases between. The CDR3 spans 15 residues. CDR3 DNA sequence: TGTGCCAGCAGCTTAGCTTCGTCCGGGGACTATGGCTACACCTTC. Translating it yields CASSLASSGDYGYTF.

V usage is TRBV11-3 and J usage is TRBJ1-1; 8 bases line up with TRBD1. The CDR3 has 15 amino acids. V shed 0 bases, J shed 1 base, and the junction held 1 base outside the gene matches. Germline values: CDR1 SGHNT, CDR2 YENEEA. CDR3 sequence: CASSLDGQGNTEAFF. The DNA of the CDR3 is TGTGCCAGCAGCTTAGACGGACAGGGGAACACTGAAGCTTTCTTT.

This clone turned up a few times. This rearrangement joins TRBV5-5 to TRBJ1-3; D not certain. V shed 2 bases and J shed 8 bases, with 11 bases lying between them. This CDR3 region has 13 residues. Germline assignment: CDR1 SGHKS and CDR2 YYEKEE (reference sequence). The CDR3 sequence is CASSLAPKDTIYF. The CDR3 DNA is TGTGCCAGCAGCTTAGCCCCGAAAGACACCATATATTTT.

The chain links TRBV7-9 to TRBJ2-5, with D possibly matching TRBD2 (6 bases). Germline CDR1 and CDR2: SEHNR and FQNEAQ (reference sequence). The V end was cut by 1 base, the J end by 7 bases, with 10 bases between. This CDR3 region has 13 residues. CDR3: CASSLDGGGTQYF. The CDR3 coding sequence is TGTGCCAGCAGCTTAGATGGGGGAGGGACCCAGTACTTC.

The chain carries TRBV6-5 and TRBJ2-5, with D maybe TRBD1 (6 bases). The CDR3 length is 14 residues. Between the trimmed V and J ends, which lost 6 bases and 2 bases, there was a span of 13 bases. Germline V gene lookup returns CDR1 MNHEY and CDR2 SVGAGI. CDR3 coding DNA: TGTGCCAGCAGATCCGGTGACAGGCAAGAGACCCAGTACTTC. Translating gives CASRSGDRQETQYF.

The rearrangement uses TRBV5-1 and TRBJ2-5, with 7 nucleotides matching TRBD1. With 3 bases clipped from V and 4 bases from J, the junction kept 3 bases outside the gene matches. This CDR3 contains 13 residues. Per the germline V gene, CDR1 is SGHRS and CDR2 is YFSETQ. CDR3 nucleotides: TGCGCCAGCAGCTCGGGACAGCTAGAGACCCAGTACTTC. Translation: CASSSGQLETQYF.

V and J are TRBV6-2 or TRBV6-3 and TRBJ1-1; no clear D. Germline CDR1 is MNHEY and CDR2 is SVGEGT. Trimming took 0 bases from V and 2 from J, leaving 10 bases between them. The CDR3 covers 15 residues. DNA of the CDR3: TGTGCCAGCAGTTACTCGAATCCAGTCAACACTGAAGCTTTCTTT. Translation: CASSYSNPVNTEAFF.

V gene TRBV6-5 combines with J gene TRBJ2-7, with 7 bases aligning to TRBD2. This CDR3 comprises 14 residues. V trimming: 2 bases; J trimming: 3 bases; junction bases outside the gene matches: 4. CDR1 is MNHEY, CDR2 SVGAGI, per germline. In DNA form, the CDR3 reads TGTGCCAGCAGTTACAGGCGGGGGAACTACGAGCAGTACTTC. It specifies CASSYRRGNYEQYF.

The V and J genes are TRBV5-6 and TRBJ1-1; 8 bases align to TRBD1. Germline V gene sequence: CDR1 SGHDT, CDR2 YYEEEE. V lost 1 base and J lost 7; bases outside the gene matches: 9. This CDR3 comprises 15 residues. The chain's CDR3 is CASSLWGQADVEAFF. CDR3 nucleotides: TGTGCCAGCAGCTTGTGGGGACAGGCGGATGTTGAAGCTTTCTTT.

The rearrangement links TRBV21-1 to TRBJ2-3; TRBD1 is the table's D call and was not checked against the DNA. TRBV21-1 is flagged as a pseudogene. This CDR3 is 16 amino acids long. CDR3 loop: CASSKSETGDTDTQYF. The CDR3 bases are TGTGCCAGCAGCAAATCGGAGACAGGAGACACAGATACGCAGTATTTT.

This rearrangement joins TRBV5-4 to TRBJ2-7, with 7 bases matching TRBD1. CDR3 length equals 14 residues. Germline CDR1 reads SGHNT; CDR2 reads YYREEE (reference sequence). J gave up 1 base and V 4 bases, and 5 bases lay outside the gene matches. In DNA, the CDR3 is TGTGCCAGCAGCGACAGGGCATGGTCCTACGAGCAGTACTTC. The encoded protein is CASSDRAWSYEQYF.

CDR3 coding DNA: TGTGCCAGCAGCGTAGGTCTTGTGGGTGGAACAGGGGATGCGGATACGCAGTATTTT. This sequence encodes CASSVGLVGGTGDADTQYF. The chain links TRBV9 to TRBJ2-3, with TRBD1 identical over 7 bases. V was clipped by 0 bases and J by 6 bases; unmatched bases: 19. CDR1 and CDR2 (germline): SGDLS, YYNGEE. The CDR3 has 19 residues.

The V gene is TRBV27, the J gene TRBJ2-7; 8 bases are a match to TRBD2. This CDR3 is built from 15 residues. J gave up 4 bases and V 7 bases, and 12 bases lay outside the gene matches. The germline V gene encodes CDR1 MNHEY and CDR2 SMNVEV (reference sequence). The CDR3 DNA reads TGTGCCAGCACCCCAGGGCGGGGGGTAGGGTACGAGCAGTACTTC. Protein: CASTPGRGVGYEQYF.